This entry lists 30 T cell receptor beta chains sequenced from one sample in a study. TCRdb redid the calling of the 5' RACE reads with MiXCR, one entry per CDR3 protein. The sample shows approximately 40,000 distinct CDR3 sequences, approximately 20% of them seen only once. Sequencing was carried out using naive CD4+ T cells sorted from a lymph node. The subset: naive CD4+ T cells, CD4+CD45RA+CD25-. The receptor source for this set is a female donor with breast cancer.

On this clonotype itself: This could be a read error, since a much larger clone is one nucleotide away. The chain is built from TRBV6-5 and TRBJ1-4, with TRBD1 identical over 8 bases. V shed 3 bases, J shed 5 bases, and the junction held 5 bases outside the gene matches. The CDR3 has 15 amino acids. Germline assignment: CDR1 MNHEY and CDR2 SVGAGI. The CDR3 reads CASSYENRGNEKLFF. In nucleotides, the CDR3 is TGTGCCAGCAGTTATGAGAACAGGGGGAATGAAAAACTGTTTTTT.

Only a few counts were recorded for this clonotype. DNA for the CDR3: TGCAGTGCTAGAAGGGAAGCGGGGGGCACCGGGGAGCTGTTTTTT. Its protein is CSARREAGGTGELFF. The chain combines TRBV20-1 with TRBJ2-2; the match to TRBD2 covers 9 bases. Trimming removed 2 bases from V and 4 bases from J; junction bases left unmatched: 5. The CDR3 is 15 amino acids. Germline V CDR1 and CDR2: DFQATT, SNEGSKA (reference sequence).

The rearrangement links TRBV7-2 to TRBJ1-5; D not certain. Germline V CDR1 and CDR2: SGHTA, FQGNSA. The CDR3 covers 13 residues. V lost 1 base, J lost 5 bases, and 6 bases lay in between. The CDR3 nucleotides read TGTGCCAGCAGCTTAGAGGTGGATCAGCCCCAGCATTTT. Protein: CASSLEVDQPQHF.

CDR3 nucleotides: TGTGCCAGCAGTGACACCGGCAATCAGCCCCAGCATTTT. It translates to CASSDTGNQPQHF. V usage is TRBV2 and J usage is TRBJ1-5; D call uncertain. The germline V gene encodes CDR1 SNHLY and CDR2 FYNNEI. The CDR3 covers 13 residues. The V and J ends lost 3 bases and 2 bases respectively, with 5 bases between them. Full variable domain (rest looked up from reference TRBV2 and TRBJ1-5): EPEVTQTPSHQVTQMGQEVILRCVPISNHLYFYWYRQILGQKVEFLVSFYNNEISEKSEIFDDQFSVERPDGSNFTLKIRSTKLEDSAMYFCASSDTGNQPQHFGDGTRLSIL.

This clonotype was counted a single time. The DNA of the CDR3 is TGCGCCAGCAGCCGAGAAGGACAGGGGAGAAACACCATATATTTT. Translation: CASSREGQGRNTIYF. This rearrangement joins TRBV5-1 to TRBJ1-3; 9 nucleotides align to TRBD1. This CDR3 region has 15 residues. With V trimmed by 4 bases and J by 5 bases, 7 bases remained unmatched. Germline loops: CDR1 SGHRS, CDR2 YFSETQ.

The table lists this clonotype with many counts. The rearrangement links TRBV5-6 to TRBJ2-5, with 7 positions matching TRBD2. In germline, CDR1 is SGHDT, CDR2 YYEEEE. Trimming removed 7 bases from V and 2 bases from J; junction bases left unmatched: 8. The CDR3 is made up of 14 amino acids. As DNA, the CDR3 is TGTGCCAGCCTAGGCGGGAGAGGACAAGAGACCCAGTACTTC. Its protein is CASLGGRGQETQYF.

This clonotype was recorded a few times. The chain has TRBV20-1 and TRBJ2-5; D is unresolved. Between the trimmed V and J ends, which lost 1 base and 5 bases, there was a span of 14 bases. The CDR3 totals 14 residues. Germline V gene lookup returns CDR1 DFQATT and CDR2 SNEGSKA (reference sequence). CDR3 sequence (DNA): TGCAGTGCTAGAGTAGGTCTGCTCGGGGAGACCCAGTACTTC. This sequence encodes CSARVGLLGETQYF.

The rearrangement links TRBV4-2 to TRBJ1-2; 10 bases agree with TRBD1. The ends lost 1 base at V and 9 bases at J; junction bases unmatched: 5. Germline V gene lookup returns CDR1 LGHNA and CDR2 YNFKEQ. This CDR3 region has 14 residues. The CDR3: CASSQADRGLSYTF. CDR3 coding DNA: TGTGCCAGCAGCCAAGCAGACAGGGGGCTGAGCTACACCTTC.

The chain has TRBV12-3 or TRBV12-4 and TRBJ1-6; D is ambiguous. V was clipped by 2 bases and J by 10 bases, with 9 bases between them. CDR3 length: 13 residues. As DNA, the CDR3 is TGTGCCAGCAGTTTAATCCTTGCCTCACCCCTCCACTTT. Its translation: CASSLILASPLHF.

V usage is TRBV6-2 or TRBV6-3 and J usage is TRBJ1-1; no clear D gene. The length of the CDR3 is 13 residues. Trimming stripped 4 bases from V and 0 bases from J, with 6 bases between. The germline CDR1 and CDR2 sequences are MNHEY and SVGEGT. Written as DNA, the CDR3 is TGTGCCAGCAGTTGCACAGTGAACACTGAAGCTTTCTTT. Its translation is CASSCTVNTEAFF.

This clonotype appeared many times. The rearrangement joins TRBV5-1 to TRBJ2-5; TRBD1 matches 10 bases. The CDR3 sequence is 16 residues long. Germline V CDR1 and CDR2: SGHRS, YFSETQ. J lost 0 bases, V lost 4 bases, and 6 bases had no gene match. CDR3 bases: TGCGCCAGCAGCCCTGGGGACAGGGGAAACCAAGAGACCCAGTACTTC. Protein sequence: CASSPGDRGNQETQYF.

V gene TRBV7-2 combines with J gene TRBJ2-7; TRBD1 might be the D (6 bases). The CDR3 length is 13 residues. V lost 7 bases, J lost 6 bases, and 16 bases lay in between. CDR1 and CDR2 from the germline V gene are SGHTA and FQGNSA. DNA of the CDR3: TGTGCCAGCAACCTTAGGGGGTTCGGCGAGCAGTACTTC. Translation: CASNLRGFGEQYF.

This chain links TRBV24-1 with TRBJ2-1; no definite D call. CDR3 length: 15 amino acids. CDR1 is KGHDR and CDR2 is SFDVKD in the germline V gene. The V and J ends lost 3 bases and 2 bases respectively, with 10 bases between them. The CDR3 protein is CATSDAESTYNEQFF. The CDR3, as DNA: TGTGCCACCAGTGATGCAGAGAGCACCTACAATGAGCAGTTCTTC.

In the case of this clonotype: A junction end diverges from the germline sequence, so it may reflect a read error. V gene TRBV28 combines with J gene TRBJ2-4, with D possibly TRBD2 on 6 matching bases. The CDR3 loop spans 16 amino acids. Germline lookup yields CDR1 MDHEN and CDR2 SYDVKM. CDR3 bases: TGTGCCAGCAGCGATCGTGTTTCGGGGGTCAAAAACATCCAGTACTTC. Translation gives CASSDRVSGVKNIQYF.

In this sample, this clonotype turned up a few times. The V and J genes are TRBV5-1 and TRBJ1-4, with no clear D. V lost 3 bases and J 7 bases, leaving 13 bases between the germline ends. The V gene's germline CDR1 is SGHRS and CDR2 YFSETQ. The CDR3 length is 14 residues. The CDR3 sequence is CASSSRGGGEKLFF. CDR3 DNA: TGCGCCAGCAGCTCCCGGGGTGGAGGTGAAAAACTGTTTTTT.

The CDR3 protein is CASSQTGGITGELFF. The DNA for the CDR3 is TGCGCCAGCAGCCAGACAGGGGGCATCACCGGGGAGCTGTTTTTT. The rearrangement uses TRBV4-1 and TRBJ2-2; 10 bases fit TRBD1. The V gene's germline CDR1 is MGHRA and CDR2 YSYEKL. This CDR3 spans 15 amino acids. J was trimmed by 4 bases and V by 3 bases; bases with no gene match: 2.

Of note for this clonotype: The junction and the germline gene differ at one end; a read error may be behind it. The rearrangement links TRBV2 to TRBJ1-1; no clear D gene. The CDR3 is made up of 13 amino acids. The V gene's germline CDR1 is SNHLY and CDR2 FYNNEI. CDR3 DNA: TGTGCCAGCAGTAAGGGCCTGAAAACTGAAGCTTTCTTT. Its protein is CASSKGLKTEAFF.

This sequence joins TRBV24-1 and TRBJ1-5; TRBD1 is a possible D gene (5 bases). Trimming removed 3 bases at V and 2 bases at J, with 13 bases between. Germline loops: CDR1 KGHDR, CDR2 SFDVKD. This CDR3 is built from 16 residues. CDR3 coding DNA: TGTGCCACCAGTGATGCCAAGGGAGGGGGCAATCAGCCCCAGCATTTT. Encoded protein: CATSDAKGGGNQPQHF.

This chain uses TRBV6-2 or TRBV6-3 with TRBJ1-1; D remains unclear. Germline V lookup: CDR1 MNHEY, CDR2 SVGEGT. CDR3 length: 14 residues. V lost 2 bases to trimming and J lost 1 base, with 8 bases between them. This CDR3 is CASSYPRQNTEAFF. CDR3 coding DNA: TGTGCCAGCAGTTACCCTCGACAGAACACTGAAGCTTTCTTT.

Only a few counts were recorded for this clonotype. The CDR3: CASSPGDSGNQPQHF. The CDR3 DNA reads TGTGCCAGCTCACCAGGGGATTCAGGCAATCAGCCCCAGCATTTT. This chain links TRBV18 with TRBJ1-5; D gene unclear. V was clipped by 2 bases and J by 2 bases, with 10 bases between them. This CDR3 contains 15 residues. The germline V gene encodes CDR1 KGHSH and CDR2 LQKENI.

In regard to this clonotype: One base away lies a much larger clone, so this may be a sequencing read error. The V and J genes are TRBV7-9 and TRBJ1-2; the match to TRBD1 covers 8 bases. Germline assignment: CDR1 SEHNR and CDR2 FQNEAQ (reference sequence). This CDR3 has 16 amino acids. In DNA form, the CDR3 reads TGTGCCATCAGCTTTCCCCCTACAGGGGGGGACTATGGCTACACCTTC. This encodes CAISFPPTGGDYGYTF. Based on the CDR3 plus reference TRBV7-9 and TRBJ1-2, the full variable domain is DTGVSQNPRHKITKRGQNVTFRCDPISEHNRLYWYRQTLGQGPEFLTYFQNEAQLEKSRLLSDRFSAERPKGSFSTLEIQRTEQGDSAMYLCAISFPPTGGDYGYTFGSGTRLTVV.

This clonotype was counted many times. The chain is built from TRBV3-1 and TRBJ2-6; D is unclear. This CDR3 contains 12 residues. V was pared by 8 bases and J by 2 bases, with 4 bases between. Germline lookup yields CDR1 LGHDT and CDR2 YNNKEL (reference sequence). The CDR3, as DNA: TGTGCCAGCGGGGCTGGGGCCAACGTCCTGACTTTC. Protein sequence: CASGAGANVLTF. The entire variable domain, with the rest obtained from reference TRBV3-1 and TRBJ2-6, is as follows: DTAVSQTPKYLVTQMGNDKSIKCEQNLGHDTMYWYKQDSKKFLKIMFSYNNKELIINETVPNRFSPKSPDKAHLNLHINSLELGDSAVYFCASGAGANVLTFGAGSRLTVL.

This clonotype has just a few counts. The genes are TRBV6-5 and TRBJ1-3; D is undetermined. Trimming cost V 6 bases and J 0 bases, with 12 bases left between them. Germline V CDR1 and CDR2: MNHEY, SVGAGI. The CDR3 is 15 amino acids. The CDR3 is CASSLGRSSGNTIYF. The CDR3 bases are TGTGCCAGCAGCCTTGGACGGTCCTCTGGAAACACCATATATTTT.

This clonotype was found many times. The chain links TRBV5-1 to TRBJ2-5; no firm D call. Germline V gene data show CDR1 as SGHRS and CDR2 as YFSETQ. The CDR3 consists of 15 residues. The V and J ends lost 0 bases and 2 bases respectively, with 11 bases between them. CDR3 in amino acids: CASSLGSAVQETQYF. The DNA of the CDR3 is TGCGCCAGCAGCTTGGGTTCGGCGGTACAAGAGACCCAGTACTTC.

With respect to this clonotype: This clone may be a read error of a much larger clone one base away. The CDR3: CSAPPAGGGNEQLF. The CDR3 nucleotides are TGCAGTGCTCCCCCAGCGGGAGGGGGCAATGAGCAGCTCTTC. The chain joins TRBV20-1 to TRBJ2-1, with 10 positions matching TRBD2. Germline values: CDR1 DFQATT, CDR2 SNEGSKA (reference sequence). The CDR3 is made up of 14 amino acids.

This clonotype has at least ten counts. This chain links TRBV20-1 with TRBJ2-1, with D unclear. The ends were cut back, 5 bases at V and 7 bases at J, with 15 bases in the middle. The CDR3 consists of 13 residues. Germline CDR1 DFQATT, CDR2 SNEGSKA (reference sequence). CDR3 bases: TGCAGTGCTCCTCCCCCCGGAAAGAATGAGCAGTTCTTC. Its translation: CSAPPPGKNEQFF.

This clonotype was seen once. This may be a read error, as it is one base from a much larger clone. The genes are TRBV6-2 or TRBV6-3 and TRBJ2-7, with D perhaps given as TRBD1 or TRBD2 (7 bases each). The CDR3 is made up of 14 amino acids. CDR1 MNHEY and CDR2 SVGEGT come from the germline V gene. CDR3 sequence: CTSTLRGGTYEQYF. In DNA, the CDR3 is TGTACCAGCACCCTCAGGGGGGGAACCTACGAGCAGTACTTC.

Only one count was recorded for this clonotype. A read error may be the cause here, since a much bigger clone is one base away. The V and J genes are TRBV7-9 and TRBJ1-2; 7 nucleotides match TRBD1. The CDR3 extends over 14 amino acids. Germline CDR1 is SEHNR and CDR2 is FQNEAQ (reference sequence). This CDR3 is CASSPQGQLRGYPF. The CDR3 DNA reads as TGTGCCAGCAGCCCTCAGGGACAGCTCCGTGGCTACCCCTTC.

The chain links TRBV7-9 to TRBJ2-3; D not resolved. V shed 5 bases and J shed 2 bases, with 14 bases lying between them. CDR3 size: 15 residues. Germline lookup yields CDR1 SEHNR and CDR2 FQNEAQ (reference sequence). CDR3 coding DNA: TGTGCCAGCAGCCCCCCCGGATTGCCCACAGATACGCAGTATTTT. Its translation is CASSPPGLPTDTQYF.

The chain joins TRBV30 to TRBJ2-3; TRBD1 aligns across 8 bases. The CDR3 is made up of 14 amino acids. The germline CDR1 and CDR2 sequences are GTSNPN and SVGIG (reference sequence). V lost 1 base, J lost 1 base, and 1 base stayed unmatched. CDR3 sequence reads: CAWSEQGGTDTQYF. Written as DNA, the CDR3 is TGTGCCTGGAGTGAACAGGGGGGCACAGATACGCAGTATTTT.